This T cell receptor beta chain comes out of a study of vaccination and CD4 T cells after COVID-19. Study-level information: Six males and four females constituted the convalescent cohort, two of whom were Hispanic.

Sample treatment: roughly 11-day PBMC culture with coronavirus spike peptide pools or control peptides (ViraFEST assay). For this clonotype: Its antigen is as yet unknown.

The Oncomine TCR Beta short-read assay sequenced DNA from cultured CD4+ T cells. Genomic DNA was isolated from cultured CD4+ T cells. A single record per CDR3 protein comes from TCRdb applying MiXCR to the PCR reads. The top ten clones hold around 16% of a sample with about 10,000 distinct CDR3 sequences, approximately 30% of them seen once. This receptor was identified in a human donor who had recovered from COVID-19. The sample was CD4+ T cells from blood, cultured in vitro, taken after SARS-CoV-2 vaccination.

CDR3 nucleotide sequence: TGTGCCAGCAGTTCGTTCGGGACGACTTACTACAATGAGCAGTTCTTC. As protein: CASSSFGTTYYNEQFF. The chain is built from TRBV12-3 or TRBV12-4 and TRBJ2-1, with D tentatively TRBD1 or TRBD2 (5 bases each). V lost 4 bases and J lost 3, with 16 bases in between. The CDR3 totals 16 residues.